This entry lists 4 T cell receptor beta chains sequenced from one sample in a study of T cell responses to AZD1222 COVID-19 vaccine. The protocol was immunoSEQ multiplex PCR, while the TCRdb copy is restricted to in-frame clones and leaves out a portion. The sample has approximately 70,000 clones; about nine tenths are singletons. Sequenced material: peripheral blood, taken on day 0 of AZD1222 vaccination. These receptors were collected from an adult in good health.

The chain combines TRBV15 with TRBJ1-1, with unresolved D. The V end was cut by 1 base, the J end by 7 bases, with 13 bases between. Germline V CDR1 and CDR2: LNHNV, YYDKDF (reference sequence). This CDR3 has 14 residues. As DNA, the CDR3 is TGTGCCACCAGCAGAGGGGGAGAGCCCCGTGAAGCTTTCTTT. Translated: CATSRGGEPREAFF.

This rearrangement joins TRBV30 to TRBJ1-5; possibly TRBD1 for D (5 bases). The germline V and J ends were trimmed by 1 base and 0 bases, with 13 bases remaining between them. From germline, CDR1 is GTSNPN and CDR2 SVGIG (reference sequence). CDR3 length: 16 amino acids. The chain's CDR3 is CAWSAGTAFSNQPQHF. CDR3 nucleotide sequence: TGTGCCTGGAGTGCCGGGACTGCGTTTAGCAATCAGCCCCAGCATTTT.

The rearrangement joins TRBV7-6 to TRBJ2-1, with 13 bases matching TRBD2. After removal of 5 bases from V and 7 bases from J, the junction contained 8 bases not matched to a gene. The CDR3 covers 16 residues. CDR1 is SGHVS, CDR2 FNYEAQ, per germline. The CDR3 DNA is TGTGCCAGCAGCCCAGCAAGGACTAGCGGGAGTAATGAGCAGTTCTTC. Translation gives CASSPARTSGSNEQFF.

The chain's CDR3 is CASNPGQYTEAFF. The DNA for the CDR3 is TGTGCCAGCAACCCCGGGCAATACACTGAAGCTTTCTTT. The gene calls are TRBV6-5 and TRBJ1-1, with D unclear. Trimming left V 7 bases short and J 3 bases short, with 12 bases between. Germline assignment: CDR1 MNHEY and CDR2 SVGAGI. The CDR3 extends over 13 amino acids.